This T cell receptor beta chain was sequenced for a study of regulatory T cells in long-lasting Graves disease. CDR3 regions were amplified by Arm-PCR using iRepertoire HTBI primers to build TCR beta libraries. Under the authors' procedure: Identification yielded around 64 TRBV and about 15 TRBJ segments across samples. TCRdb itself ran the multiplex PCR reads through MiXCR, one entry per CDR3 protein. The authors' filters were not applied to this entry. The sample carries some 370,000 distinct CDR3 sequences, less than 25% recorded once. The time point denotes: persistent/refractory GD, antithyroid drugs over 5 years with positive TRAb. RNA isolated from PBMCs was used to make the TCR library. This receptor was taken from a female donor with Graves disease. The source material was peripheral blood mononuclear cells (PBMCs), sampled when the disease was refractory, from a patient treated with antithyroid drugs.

DNA for the CDR3: TGCGCCAGCAGCCAAGATCCCCGGGGTTCTGGAAACACCATATATTTT. It specifies CASSQDPRGSGNTIYF. The J gene is TRBJ1-3, the V gene TRBV4-3; no clear D gene. Germline V gene data show CDR1 as LGHNA and CDR2 as YSLEER. This CDR3 comprises 16 residues. V shed 0 bases and J shed 1 base, with 10 bases lying between them.